This TCR beta chain was captured by sequencing in a study of tumor-infiltrating lymphocytes in primary liver carcinoma. In regard to this clonotype: The junction departs from the called germline gene at one end, perhaps through a read error.

Starting from around 510 ng of total RNA, TCR beta cDNA was produced with a primer in the constant region. Sequencing libraries for TCR beta derived from three nested multiplex PCR rounds that used slightly modified ARM-PCR. Investigators reported that the first two PCR rounds, at 10 cycles each, used TRBV1-TRBV30 forward primers with a C-beta reverse primer. TCRdb processed the multiplex PCR reads anew with MiXCR; each CDR3 protein has one entry. The sample contains just over 300,000 distinct CDR3 sequences, 50% to 60% of which appear only once. This CDR3 is 15 amino acids long. Germline CDR1 is SGHAT and CDR2 is FQNNGV. Out of unsorted whole blood came the blood RNA, and germline DNA was extracted as well.

Sequencing was carried out using peripheral blood. The sequence was obtained from a woman younger than 45 with primary liver carcinoma and hepatitis B virus infection. The chain has TRBV11-2 and TRBJ2-1; weak D call: TRBD2 (6 bases). Here the CDR3 DNA reads TGTGCCAGCAGCTTCGACATGGCGGGATCGGTTGAGCTGTTCTTC. Its translation is CASSFDMAGSVELFF.